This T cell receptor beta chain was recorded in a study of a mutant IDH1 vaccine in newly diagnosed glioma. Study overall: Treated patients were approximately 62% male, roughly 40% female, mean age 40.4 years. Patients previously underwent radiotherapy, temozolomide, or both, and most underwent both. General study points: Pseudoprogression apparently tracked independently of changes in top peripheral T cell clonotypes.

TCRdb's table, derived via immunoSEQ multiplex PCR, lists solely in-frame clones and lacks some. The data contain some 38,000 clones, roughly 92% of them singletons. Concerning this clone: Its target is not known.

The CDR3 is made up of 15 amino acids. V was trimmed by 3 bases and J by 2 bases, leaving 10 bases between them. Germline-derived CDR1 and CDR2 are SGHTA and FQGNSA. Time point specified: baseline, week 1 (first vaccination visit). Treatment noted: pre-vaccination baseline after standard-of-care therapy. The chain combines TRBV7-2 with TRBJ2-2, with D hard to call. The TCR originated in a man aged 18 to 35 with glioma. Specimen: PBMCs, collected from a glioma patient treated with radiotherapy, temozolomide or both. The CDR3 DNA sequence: TGTGCCAGCAGCTTTAGCAGATTAAACACCGGGGAGCTGTTTTTT. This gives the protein CASSFSRLNTGELFF.